These T cell receptor beta chains were read from a single sample in a study of post-analysis software for immune sequencing data. MiXCR was run by TCRdb on the PCR reads, yielding one entry per CDR3 protein. Of 450,000 to 650,000 distinct CDR3 sequences listed, about 40% were seen once; the top ten hold about 1.8%. Sequencing was performed on blood. Source of these receptors: a girl aged 10 to 17 with multiple sclerosis. CDR3s include the opening cysteine and the closing phenylalanine or tryptophan. D genes are given only for firm matches. Not every row has a clone size; where given, it reads once, few, many or a size class.

j_call	clone_size	d_call	v_call	cdr3_aa	cdr3_nt
TRBJ1-1	-	-	TRBV6-6	CASSYESTEAFF	TGTGCCAGCAGTTACGAGTCCACTGAAGCTTTCTTT
TRBJ2-3	-	TRBD1	TRBV5-1	CASSADRARTDTQYF	TGCGCCAGCAGCGCCGACAGGGCGCGCACAGATACGCAGTATTTT
TRBJ2-4	few	TRBD2	TRBV6-1	CASSDRTSGSGRAKNIQYF	TGTGCCAGCAGTGACCGGACTAGCGGGAGTGGAAGAGCCAAAAACATTCAGTACTTC
TRBJ2-5	few	-	TRBV13	CASSVYSETQYF	TGTGCCAGCAGCGTTTATTCGGAGACCCAGTACTTC
TRBJ2-5	few	-	TRBV7-3	CASSPTPGQETQYF	TGTGCCAGCAGCCCAACTCCGGGCCAAGAGACCCAGTACTTC
TRBJ2-5	-	TRBD2	TRBV12-3/TRBV12-4	CASSLGGRARETQYF	TGTGCCAGCAGTTTAGGAGGGAGGGCCCGAGAGACCCAGTACTTC
TRBJ1-1	-	-	TRBV12-3/TRBV12-4	CASSLIPGTTEAFF	TGTGCCAGCAGTTTGATTCCGGGAACCACTGAAGCTTTCTTT
TRBJ2-1	few	TRBD2	TRBV7-2	CASSLRTSGIYEQFF	TGTGCCAGCAGCCTAAGGACTAGCGGGATCTATGAGCAGTTCTTC
TRBJ2-7	-	-	TRBV25-1	CASSEVAEGYEQYF	TGTGCCAGCAGTGAAGTAGCGGAGGGCTACGAGCAGTACTTC
TRBJ2-7	few	TRBD2	TRBV7-2	CASSRSGDEQYF	TGTGCCAGCAGCCGGAGCGGGGACGAGCAGTACTTC
TRBJ1-1	few	-	TRBV29-1	CSVEGLMNTEAFF	TGCAGCGTTGAAGGGCTAATGAACACTGAAGCTTTCTTT
TRBJ2-7	few	-	TRBV29-1	CSVVAGPSSYEQYF	TGCAGCGTTGTGGCGGGACCCTCATCCTACGAGCAGTACTTC
TRBJ2-1	-	TRBD2	TRBV7-9	CASSPGTSAEQFF	TGTGCCAGCAGCCCAGGGACTAGCGCTGAGCAGTTCTTC
TRBJ2-6	-	-	TRBV6-2/TRBV6-3	CASTPRLGVRSGANVLTF	TGTGCCAGCACCCCACGGTTGGGGGTCCGCTCTGGGGCCAACGTCCTGACTTTC
TRBJ2-7	few	-	TRBV5-1	CASSLKRLGYEQYF	TGCGCCAGCAGCTTGAAGCGTCTCGGTTACGAGCAGTACTTC
TRBJ1-6	-	-	TRBV12-3/TRBV12-4	CASSSTDFNAPLHF	TGTGCCAGCAGTTCGACAGATTTTAATGCACCCCTCCACTTT
TRBJ2-1	-	TRBD1	TRBV20-1	CSASRQGIANEQFF	TGCAGTGCTAGCCGACAGGGGATAGCCAATGAGCAGTTCTTC
TRBJ2-1	once	TRBD1	TRBV25-1	CASSERRGHDEQFF	TGTGCCAGCAGTGAACGCAGGGGGCATGATGAGCAGTTCTTC
TRBJ2-7	few	-	TRBV12-3/TRBV12-4	CASSFGYLSYEQYF	TGTGCCAGCAGTTTCGGATATCTTTCCTACGAGCAGTACTTC
TRBJ2-7	-	TRBD1	TRBV20-1	CSANIDRDYEQYF	TGCAGTGCTAACATCGACAGGGACTACGAGCAGTACTTC
TRBJ2-1	few	TRBD2	TRBV6-5	CASSYSGGTSARNEQFF	TGTGCCAGCAGTTACTCTGGTGGGACTAGCGCTAGGAATGAGCAGTTCTTC
TRBJ2-3	-	-	TRBV29-1	CSSRRGYATDTQYF	TGCAGCTCCAGGAGGGGGTATGCCACAGATACGCAGTATTTT
TRBJ2-5	few	-	TRBV7-2	CASSPYGTPIQETQYF	TGTGCCAGCAGCCCATACGGGACTCCAATTCAAGAGACCCAGTACTTC
TRBJ2-3	-	TRBD1	TRBV9	CASSGRTGGFEVTNTQYF	TGTGCCAGCAGCGGGAGGACAGGGGGCTTCGAGGTGACTAATACGCAGTATTTT
TRBJ2-1	-	TRBD2	TRBV10-2	CASVAGGPNEQFF	TGCGCCAGCGTGGCGGGAGGCCCCAATGAGCAGTTCTTC
TRBJ2-1	-	TRBD2	TRBV12-3/TRBV12-4	CASRVGVAGLHSYNEQFF	TGTGCCAGCCGGGTGGGTGTAGCGGGGCTCCATTCCTACAATGAGCAGTTCTTC
TRBJ2-4	-	-	TRBV10-3	CAISGNHKNIQYF	TGTGCCATCAGTGGGAACCACAAAAACATTCAGTACTTC
TRBJ1-6	-	-	TRBV12-3/TRBV12-4	CASSQAGWGALHF	TGTGCCAGCAGCCAGGCTGGGTGGGGAGCCCTCCACTTT
TRBJ2-7	few	-	TRBV12-3/TRBV12-4	CASSLAGASVLEQYF	TGTGCCAGCAGTTTAGCGGGAGCCTCTGTGTTGGAGCAGTACTTC
TRBJ2-7	-	TRBD1	TRBV5-6	CASSFRDRGSYEQYF	TGTGCCAGCAGCTTCCGGGACAGGGGCTCCTACGAGCAGTACTTC
TRBJ2-7	-	-	TRBV15	CATSRVGQSYEQYF	TGTGCCACCAGCAGAGTTGGACAGTCCTACGAGCAGTACTTC
TRBJ1-2	few	-	TRBV4-1	CASSQVLPHRREGDGYTF	TGCGCCAGCAGCCAAGTCTTACCCCACCGGAGAGAGGGGGATGGCTACACCTTC
TRBJ2-1	-	TRBD2	TRBV7-2	CASSPGGPSYNEQFF	TGTGCCAGCAGCCCGGGGGGGCCCTCCTACAATGAGCAGTTCTTC
TRBJ1-1	-	-	TRBV30	CAWSGWTEAFF	TGTGCCTGGAGTGGATGGACTGAAGCTTTCTTT
TRBJ1-1	-	-	TRBV15	CATSTLTGMNTEAFF	TGTGCCACCAGCACCTTAACAGGGATGAACACTGAAGCTTTCTTT
TRBJ2-1	few	TRBD2	TRBV2	CASSAERGTPDFGEQFF	TGTGCCAGCAGTGCTGAGCGGGGTACCCCTGATTTCGGTGAGCAGTTCTTC
TRBJ2-4	few	TRBD2	TRBV5-1	CASSAGGSLAKNIQYF	TGCGCCAGCAGCGCGGGGGGATCTCTAGCCAAAAACATTCAGTACTTC
TRBJ2-6	-	-	TRBV5-5	CASSPGTDSFSGANVLTF	TGTGCCAGCAGCCCTGGGACGGATTCTTTTTCTGGGGCCAACGTCCTGACTTTC
TRBJ2-5	few	-	TRBV29-1	CSVGGTGSDSGETQYF	TGCAGCGTTGGAGGAACAGGGTCGGACTCTGGAGAGACCCAGTACTTC
TRBJ2-3	few	TRBD2	TRBV5-4	CASSLPLAGATDTQYF	TGTGCCAGCAGCTTGCCGCTAGCGGGAGCCACAGATACGCAGTATTTT
TRBJ2-7	-	TRBD2	TRBV10-3	CAIARTSGSYEQYF	TGTGCCATCGCCCGGACTAGCGGGAGCTACGAGCAGTACTTC
TRBJ2-1	-	TRBD2	TRBV6-6	CASTPSGRYNEQFF	TGTGCCAGCACCCCTAGCGGTCGTTACAATGAGCAGTTCTTC
TRBJ2-7	many	-	TRBV12-3/TRBV12-4	CASSLGDRTYEQYF	TGTGCCAGCAGTTTAGGTGACAGGACCTACGAGCAGTACTTC
TRBJ1-2	few	-	TRBV20-1	CSAQDTGSNYGYTF	TGCAGTGCTCAAGATACAGGGTCTAACTATGGCTACACCTTC
TRBJ1-1	-	TRBD1	TRBV4-1	CASSQVGDRGGAFF	TGCGCCAGCAGCCAAGTAGGAGACAGGGGAGGGGCTTTCTTT
TRBJ1-1	few	-	TRBV20-1	CSARDGRGETEAFF	TGCAGTGCTAGAGATGGAAGGGGAGAAACTGAAGCTTTCTTT
TRBJ2-5	-	-	TRBV9	CASSVAVSQETQYF	TGTGCCAGCAGCGTAGCCGTAAGCCAAGAGACCCAGTACTTC
TRBJ1-6	-	TRBD1	TRBV2	CASTLDRDSPLHF	TGTGCCAGCACTCTGGACAGGGATTCACCCCTCCACTTT
TRBJ2-1	-	-	TRBV12-3/TRBV12-4	CASGLDGEISYNEQFF	TGTGCCAGCGGACTTGACGGGGAGATCTCCTACAATGAGCAGTTCTTC
TRBJ2-5	once	-	TRBV27	CASSLWASDEQYF	TGTGCCAGCAGTTTATGGGCTAGCGATGAGCAGTACTTC
TRBJ2-3	-	TRBD2	TRBV30	CAWSYLAALYYDTQYF	TGTGCCTGGAGTTACCTAGCGGCCCTCTATTACGACACGCAGTATTTT
TRBJ2-7	-	TRBD1	TRBV20-1	CSAAGGGEQYF	TGCAGTGCCGCAGGGGGCGGCGAGCAGTACTTC
TRBJ2-7	few	-	TRBV27	CASSPRRGSFAYEQYF	TGTGCCAGCAGTCCTAGGAGGGGGAGTTTCGCCTACGAGCAGTACTTC
TRBJ2-1	few	-	TRBV5-1	CASSYSADYNEQFF	TGCGCCAGCAGTTACTCTGCAGACTACAATGAGCAGTTCTTC
TRBJ1-5	-	-	TRBV4-1	CASSQDRVGQPQHF	TGCGCCAGCAGCCAAGACAGGGTTGGGCAGCCCCAGCATTTT
TRBJ2-5	-	TRBD2	TRBV7-9	CASSLNSGGIQETQYF	TGTGCCAGCAGCTTAAATTCGGGGGGGATCCAAGAGACCCAGTACTTC
TRBJ2-1	-	TRBD2	TRBV7-9	CASSVTSGSEEQFF	TGTGCCAGCAGCGTGACTAGCGGGAGCGAGGAGCAGTTCTTC
TRBJ1-5	-	-	TRBV12-3/TRBV12-4	CASSTQGSNQPQHF	TGTGCCAGCAGTACTCAGGGTAGCAATCAGCCCCAGCATTTT
TRBJ2-7	-	TRBD1	TRBV9	CASSVGDRGGEQYF	TGCGCCAGCAGCGTAGGAGACAGGGGGGGAGAGCAGTACTTC